Listed below are T cell receptor beta chains from one sample, sequenced in a study of OX40 agonist ivuxolimab in advanced cancers. The data were produced by immunoSEQ multiplex PCR, yet TCRdb's version contains in-frame clones alone and is incomplete. The data show more than 60,000 clones, around 92% seen once. The sequences come from CD4+ or CD8+ T cells sorted from blood, collected in a trial of the OX40 agonist ivuxolimab. These receptors were taken from an adult with an advanced solid tumor such as melanoma, head and neck, liver or kidney cancer. Each CDR3 is given without its conserved first and last residue.

TRBJ2-3 TRBV7-9 ASSPRTGSTDTQY
TRBJ1-5 TRBV4-3 ASSQDRVGSKPQH
TRBJ2-1 TRBV27 ASSAGLTPYNEQF
TRBJ2-7 TRBV10-3 ASQGDHYEQY
TRBJ1-1 TRBV18 ASSPPIPVKTGDPEAF
. TRBV4-3 ASSKLSGTSGRAYEQY
TRBJ1-1 TRBV27 ASSRGGYTEAF
TRBJ2-2 TRBV2 ASTRTSGRLGTGELF
TRBJ2-3 TRBV7-8 ASSPRPPMTQY
TRBJ1-2 TRBV6-6 ASSQIKAGTDGYT
TRBJ2-3 TRBV7-2 ATGRGYSTDTQY
TRBJ1-1 TRBV29-1 SVEAPTGIEAF
TRBJ2-1 TRBV7-9 ASRFSGSGYNEQF
TRBJ1-3 TRBV7-6 ASSSGGADNTIY
TRBJ2-7 TRBV2 ASSEAAGETYYEQY
TRBJ2-1 TRBV27 ASRTAPTGEQF
TRBJ2-3 TRBV18 ASSPLGQGPTDTQY
TRBJ2-7 TRBV5-4 ASSLRLAGVYEQY
TRBJ2-7 TRBV28 ASVNSGAYEQY
TRBJ2-3 TRBV4-1 ASSQDPPSDYAGSTDTQY
TRBJ2-1 TRBV9 ASSDGRAPYNEQF
TRBJ2-1 TRBV5-6 ASSLALSTSGRGGEQF
TRBJ2-2 TRBV15 ATNSGLGGELF
TRBJ2-1 TRBV9 ASSVGSYNEQF
TRBJ1-2 TRBV6-5 ASIMTTGRNYGYT
TRBJ2-1 TRBV4-1 ASSSGTRGF
TRBJ2-4 TRBV9 ASSPFWGSSAKNIQY
TRBJ2-7 TRBV27 ASSSSGGSYEQY
TRBJ2-5 TRBV9 ASSVESGRETQY
TRBJ1-1 TRBV9 ASRPAGGPGTEAF
TRBJ2-7 TRBV5-5 ASSFGGPYEQY
TRBJ1-1 TRBV25-1 ASSESGPRTVNTEAF
TRBJ2-7 TRBV7-9 ASSLVGRAHEQY
TRBJ2-2 TRBV15 ATTITGELF
TRBJ2-1 TRBV5-1 ASSQKQGPPYNEQF
TRBJ2-1 TRBV6-5 ASSSTWGGPRNEQF
TRBJ2-1 TRBV7-3 ASSFTGGGNYNEQF
TRBJ1-5 TRBV5-4 ASSGGTGNNQPQH
TRBJ2-1 TRBV28 ASSLMGLAGFYNEQF
TRBJ2-1 TRBV6-4 ASSDSKRGGLSYNEQF
TRBJ2-7 TRBV25-1 ASSEFGTGMPYEQY
TRBJ2-5 TRBV7-2 ASSLGARWSETQY
TRBJ2-3 TRBV27 ASRLGVSTDTQY
TRBJ2-7 TRBV6-1 ASSEETGAYEQY
TRBJ1-5 TRBV28 ASSDLGDLLGQPQH
TRBJ1-5 TRBV28 ASSRPGVPNQPQH
TRBJ2-2 TRBV9 ASSVSGANTGELF
TRBJ2-7 TRBV7-9 ASTYRDSYEQY
TRBJ2-2 TRBV21-1 ASSAKNGLAGNTGELF
TRBJ2-3 TRBV12-5 ASGLFTDTQY